This entry lists 27 T cell receptor beta chains sequenced from one sample in a study of shared clonotypes between healthy human individuals. Libraries were prepared by immunoSEQ multiplex PCR; TCRdb keeps only in-frame clonotypes and omits some of them. The sample has more than 850,000 clones; around 82% are singletons. The sequenced sample consisted of memory CD4+ T cells from PBMCs. The subset denotes: CD45RA-negative fraction. All receptors derive from a man aged 18 to 30 in good health. Some clones in this sample may be carry-over from other donors' samples.

Remarks on this clone: Other DNA sequences from this sample encode an identical CDR3 as well. The gene calls are TRBV29-1 and TRBJ1-2; the D is unclear. The germline CDR1 and CDR2 sequences are SQVTM and ANQGSEA. The CDR3 totals 10 residues. Trimming stripped 4 bases from V and 6 bases from J, with 6 bases between. For the CDR3, the DNA is TGCAGCGTTGTCCGCGATGGCTACACCTTC. This sequence encodes CSVVRDGYTF. The full variable domain, with the rest looked up from reference TRBV29-1 and TRBJ1-2, is SAVISQKPSRDICQRGTSLTIQCQVDSQVTMMFWYRQQPGQSLTLIATANQGSEATYESGFVIDKFPISRPNLTFSTLTVSNMSPEDSSIYLCSVVRDGYTFGSGTRLTVV.

This chain connects TRBV30 to TRBJ2-5, with D perhaps assigned TRBD1 or TRBD2 (5 bases each). V lost 5 bases and J lost 0, with 10 bases in between. The CDR3 runs 13 residues. CDR1 and CDR2 from the germline V gene are GTSNPN and SVGIG (reference sequence). Here the CDR3 DNA reads TGTGCCTGGGCAAGGGACCACCAAGAGACCCAGTACTTC. Its translation is CAWARDHQETQYF.

This clone showed up just once. The CDR3 here is CAISEPTGRSRTGELFF. The DNA of the CDR3 is TGTGCCATCAGTGAGCCGACAGGGAGGTCTAGGACCGGGGAGCTGTTTTTT. This chain links TRBV10-3 with TRBJ2-2, with D possibly matching TRBD1 (7 bases). V lost 2 bases and J lost 5, with 18 bases in between. Germline V gene data show CDR1 as ENHRY and CDR2 as SYGVKD. The CDR3 extends over 17 amino acids.

The chain links TRBV29-1 to TRBJ1-1; TRBD1 matches at 9 bases. CDR1 and CDR2 from the germline V gene are SQVTM and ANQGSEA. V lost 5 bases to trimming and J lost 4 bases; unmatched junction nucleotides: 14. The CDR3 has 16 residues. The DNA for the CDR3 is TGCAGCGTTCTAGGGAACAGGGGGCGGGGGAGCACTGAAGCTTTCTTT. This gives the protein CSVLGNRGRGSTEAFF.

The chain employs TRBV2 and TRBJ2-7; no clear D gene. V gave up 1 base and J gave up 9 bases, with 13 bases separating them. The CDR3 totals 13 residues. Germline CDR1 is SNHLY and CDR2 is FYNNEI. The CDR3 region is CASSEVGSGLQYF. The CDR3 nucleotides read TGTGCCAGCAGTGAAGTGGGTTCCGGTTTGCAGTACTTC.

Notes on this clone: This CDR3 is also generated by other DNA sequences in the sample. The rearrangement uses TRBV6-1 and TRBJ1-4; no clear D. This CDR3 contains 12 residues. Per germline, CDR1 MNHNS and CDR2 SASEGT. CDR3 residues: CASSGTNEKLFF. CDR3 DNA sequence: TGTGCGTCGTCGGGGACTAATGAAAAACTGTTTTTT.

This clone was counted once. The chain employs TRBV28 and TRBJ1-2; D gene ambiguous. The CDR3 consists of 13 residues. The V and J ends lost 6 bases and 4 bases respectively, with 12 bases between them. Germline assignment: CDR1 MDHEN and CDR2 SYDVKM. The CDR3 region has the DNA TGTGCCAGCAGGGGCGAGGCAGTCTATGGCTACACCTTC. As protein: CASRGEAVYGYTF.

This chain joins TRBV5-1 and TRBJ2-7, with D possibly TRBD1 on 6 matching bases. The V and J ends lost 1 base and 1 base respectively, with 12 bases between them. This CDR3 comprises 15 residues. In germline, CDR1 is SGHRS, CDR2 YFSETQ. The CDR3 sequence is CASSLFQGLSYEQYF. CDR3 sequence (DNA): TGCGCCAGCAGCTTGTTTCAGGGGCTTTCCTACGAGCAGTACTTC.

The chain couples TRBV2 to TRBJ2-5; TRBD1 matches at 10 bases. CDR3 size: 14 residues. V shed 5 bases, J shed 5 bases, and the junction held 5 bases outside the gene matches. Germline V gene sequence: CDR1 SNHLY, CDR2 FYNNEI. In DNA, the CDR3 is TGTGCCAGCAGTCGGGACAGGGGATATGAGACCCAGTACTTC. Translation gives CASSRDRGYETQYF.

This chain joins TRBV4-1 and TRBJ2-3; D is uncertain. Germline CDR1 MGHRA, CDR2 YSYEKL. The CDR3 sequence is 14 residues long. Trimming left V 7 bases short and J 2 bases short, with 13 bases between. CDR3 amino acids: CASTVQPLTDTQYF. The CDR3 coding sequence is TGCGCCAGCACCGTGCAGCCCCTCACAGATACGCAGTATTTT.

This clone was seen at least ten times. The chain employs TRBV6-6 and TRBJ2-7; possible D gene TRBD2, 5 bases. This CDR3 is 15 amino acids long. Germline assignment: CDR1 MNHNY and CDR2 SVGAGI (reference sequence). The V end lost 6 bases, the J end lost 0 bases, and 15 bases lay between the germline ends. The CDR3 loop is CASSEGIGNSYEQYF. CDR3 bases: TGTGCCAGCAGCGAAGGCATCGGGAACTCCTACGAGCAGTACTTC.

The rearrangement links TRBV21-1 to TRBJ1-2; TRBD1, the D gene given by the table, was not confirmed from the DNA. TRBV21-1 counts as a pseudogene. The CDR3 length is 16 residues. In DNA, the CDR3 is TGTGCCAGCAGCCTTAAAGGACAGCCTCCTAACTATGGCTACACCTTC. It translates to CASSLKGQPPNYGYTF.

This chain links TRBV10-3 with TRBJ1-2, with D hard to call. CDR1 and CDR2 (germline): ENHRY, SYGVKD. V was clipped by 10 bases and J by 2 bases, with 20 bases between them. The CDR3 runs 15 residues. CDR3 sequence: CATALRTMMNYGYTF. CDR3 nucleotides: TGTGCCACCGCTCTGCGGACCATGATGAACTATGGCTACACCTTC.

This clone was recorded a few times. The chain joins TRBV28 to TRBJ2-1; 14 nucleotides line up with TRBD2. There are 17 residues in the CDR3. V dropped 6 bases and J dropped 6; count of bases not matched to a gene: 10. The germline V gene has CDR1 MDHEN and CDR2 SYDVKM. CDR3 loop: CASSPSTSGRVVNEQFF. The CDR3 DNA reads TGTGCCAGCAGCCCATCGACTAGCGGGAGGGTCGTCAATGAGCAGTTCTTC.

This chain links TRBV19 with TRBJ1-3, with D tentatively TRBD1 (6 bases). V lost 5 bases to trimming and J lost 7 bases, with 15 bases between them. There are 14 residues in the CDR3. The germline CDR1 and CDR2 sequences are LNHDA and SQIVND (reference sequence). CDR3 in amino acids: CASSEYTGWNTIYF. The CDR3 DNA sequence: TGTGCCAGTAGTGAGTACACAGGGTGGAACACCATATATTTT.

DNA for the CDR3: TGTGCCAGCTCACGGAGGGCTCCGAACACCGGGGAGCTGTTTTTT. As protein: CASSRRAPNTGELFF. This chain uses TRBV18 with TRBJ2-2, with D possibly TRBD2 on 6 matching bases. The CDR3 sequence is 15 residues long. Germline CDR1 is KGHSH and CDR2 is LQKENI. Trimming removed 4 bases from V and 0 bases from J, with 9 bases in between.

The chain is built from TRBV9 and TRBJ2-7; a weak D match, TRBD1 (5 bases). The CDR3 length is 16 residues. V was pared by 4 bases and J by 0 bases, with 17 bases between. The germline gives CDR1 SGDLS, CDR2 YYNGEE. In DNA, the CDR3 is TGTGCCAGCAGCCCGCACATGTGGACAAGCTCCTACGAGCAGTACTTC. Amino acid sequence: CASSPHMWTSSYEQYF. Full variable domain (outside the CDR3, taken from reference TRBV9 and TRBJ2-7): DSGVTQTPKHLITATGQRVTLRCSPRSGDLSVYWYQQSLDQGLQFLIQYYNGEERAKGNILERFSAQQFPDLHSELNLSSLELGDSALYFCASSPHMWTSSYEQYFGPGTRLTVT.

This clone appeared once. The chain carries TRBV5-1 and TRBJ2-1; the match to TRBD2 covers 11 bases. Trimming removed 5 bases from V and 7 bases from J; junction bases left unmatched: 8. The CDR3 runs to 15 residues. Germline V lookup: CDR1 SGHRS, CDR2 YFSETQ. The CDR3 DNA reads TGCGCCAGCAGTTGGGGACTAGCGGAACTTAATGAGCAGTTCTTC. Protein sequence: CASSWGLAELNEQFF.

This rearrangement joins TRBV6-1 to TRBJ1-4; D may be TRBD1 (6 bases). Germline lookup yields CDR1 MNHNS and CDR2 SASEGT. The germline V and J ends were trimmed by 7 bases and 8 bases, with 17 bases remaining between them. This CDR3 is built from 14 residues. For the CDR3, the DNA is TGTGCCAGCACGTCGAGGGGGTCTGGCGAAAAACTGTTTTTT. Its translation: CASTSRGSGEKLFF.

This clone was seen once. The rearrangement links TRBV21-1 to TRBJ2-3; the table's D call, TRBD2, has no DNA check behind it. TRBV21-1 is described as a pseudogene. The CDR3 consists of 17 residues. CDR3 sequence reads: CASSKGKREGPPDTQYF. The CDR3 coding sequence is TGTGCCAGCAGCAAAGGAAAGCGGGAGGGCCCTCCAGATACGCAGTATTTT.

With respect to this clone: Different DNA sequences within this sample yield the same CDR3. The chain joins TRBV28 to TRBJ2-4; D is unclear. This CDR3 region has 15 residues. Trimming pared 4 bases from V and 0 bases from J, leaving 10 bases between. Germline CDR1 MDHEN, CDR2 SYDVKM. The CDR3 reads CASSSPAGAKNIQYF. In nucleotides, the CDR3 is TGTGCCAGCAGTTCCCCCGCTGGAGCCAAAAACATTCAGTACTTC.

This clone was seen ten or more times. The chain combines TRBV7-9 with TRBJ1-4; 10 nucleotides line up with TRBD1. With V trimmed by 5 bases and J by 4 bases, 7 bases remained unmatched. The germline V gene has CDR1 SEHNR and CDR2 FQNEAQ (reference sequence). The CDR3 is 16 amino acids. This CDR3 is CASSTGTGALNEKLFF. In DNA form, the CDR3 reads TGTGCCAGCAGCACCGGGACAGGGGCGCTTAATGAAAAACTGTTTTTT.

About this clone itself: This specimen includes other DNA sequences encoding the same CDR3. The chain joins TRBV5-1 to TRBJ2-7; D gene uncertain. Trimming removed 4 bases from V and 3 bases from J, with 5 bases in between. The CDR3 runs to 11 residues. From germline, CDR1 is SGHRS and CDR2 YFSETQ. Here the CDR3 DNA reads TGCGCCAGCAGCCCCGACTACGAGCAGTACTTC. Translation gives CASSPDYEQYF.

This chain connects TRBV4-3 to TRBJ1-6, with a tentative D call TRBD1 (5 bases). Trimming pared 1 base from V and 10 bases from J, leaving 23 bases between. Per germline, CDR1 LGHNA and CDR2 YSLEER. This CDR3 has 18 residues. The CDR3 DNA reads as TGCGCCAGCAGCCAAGGGTTGCCCGCCAGGGCTGGAATGTCACCCCTCCACTTT. It yields the protein CASSQGLPARAGMSPLHF.

The chain links TRBV6-1 to TRBJ2-6; 10 nucleotides line up with TRBD1. Germline values: CDR1 MNHNS, CDR2 SASEGT. The CDR3 length is 18 residues. V lost 4 bases to trimming and J lost 0 bases; unmatched junction nucleotides: 6. The CDR3 is CASSGGQGVSSGANVLTF. DNA for the CDR3: TGTGCCAGCAGTGGAGGACAGGGGGTGAGCTCTGGGGCCAACGTCCTGACTTTC.

This clone was detected once. The chain joins TRBV20-1 to TRBJ2-1; unclear D gene. This CDR3 is built from 11 residues. Trimming pared 6 bases from V and 7 bases from J, leaving 10 bases between. Germline V lookup: CDR1 DFQATT, CDR2 SNEGSKA (reference sequence). The CDR3, as DNA: TGCAGTGCCTACGGCTTAAATGAGCAGTTCTTC. It specifies CSAYGLNEQFF.

The chain recombines TRBV5-4 with TRBJ2-5; 7 nucleotides agree with TRBD1. V lost 10 bases, J lost 2 bases, and 8 bases stayed unmatched. Looked up from germline, CDR1 is SGHNT and CDR2 is YYREEE (reference sequence). This CDR3 is built from 13 residues. CDR3: CAVRDRAQETQYF. The CDR3 DNA is TGTGCCGTCCGTGACAGGGCGCAAGAGACCCAGTACTTC.